This T cell receptor beta chain was recorded in a study of shared clonotypes between healthy human individuals. Overall study findings and caveats: Generation probabilities of non-shared clonotypes were lower (relative to those shared by all four donors).

Points on this clone: What it binds is not known.

In the original workflow: Junction-only sequences without quality scores were provided by ImmunoSEQ, so filtering was different. TCRdb's copy holds only in-frame clones and misses some; the assay was immunoSEQ multiplex PCR. Clonal size and the V and J genes are those of that table, whereas D and trimming came from the DNA. In the table there are roughly 2.5 million clones, around nine tenths of which are singletons. CDR3 size: 14 residues. Between the trimmed V and J ends, which lost 0 bases and 2 bases, there was a span of 8 bases. Looked up from germline, CDR1 is SGHNT and CDR2 is YYREEE (reference sequence).

The gene calls are TRBV5-4 and TRBJ1-2; D remains ambiguous. The source material was naive CD4+ T cells sorted from blood. Subset in this sample: CD45RA+ positively selected. This receptor was taken from a man between 18 and 35 years old in good health. CDR3 amino acids: CASSLDSLNYGYTF. The CDR3 bases are TGTGCCAGCAGCTTGGACAGCTTAAACTATGGCTACACCTTC.